The following is a T cell receptor beta chain sequence with its context. Per the original methods: How many nucleated cells were present was estimated from reference gene primer amplification. The data were produced by immunoSEQ multiplex PCR, yet TCRdb's version contains in-frame clones alone and is incomplete. Clone size and V and J calls were adopted from that table, with D and trimming inferred from the DNA. The sample includes some 250,000 clones, 70% to 90% seen only once; the top ten take about 1%. The data are from a study of blood T cell repertoires in COVID-19. Study details: COVID-19 samples, acute and convalescent, were from the United States, Italy and Spain. The cDNA or gDNA used as material had been derived from T cells, B-cell-depleted T cells, or PBMCs.

The CDR3 runs 16 residues. V lost 0 bases to trimming and J lost 9 bases; unmatched junction nucleotides: 9. The germline CDR1 and CDR2 sequences are LGHNA and YSLEER. V is TRBV4-3 and J is TRBJ2-1; 9 positions agree with TRBD2. The sequence was collected from a woman in her thirties or forties who had recovered from COVID-19. The sample taken for sequencing was peripheral blood. CDR3 sequence reads: CASSQDWASGTGEQFF. The DNA of the CDR3 is TGCGCCAGCAGCCAAGATTGGGCTAGCGGGACGGGTGAGCAGTTCTTC.